This is a list of T cell receptor beta chains from one sample in a study of blood T cell repertoires in COVID-19. The data were produced by immunoSEQ multiplex PCR, yet TCRdb's version contains in-frame clones alone and is incomplete. This repertoire shows over 200,000 clones, just under 90% found once; its top ten account for less than 3%. Sequencing input: peripheral blood. These receptors originate from a man aged 25-45 years with COVID-19, enrolled during active disease. CDR3s include the opening cysteine and the closing phenylalanine or tryptophan. The D gene is left open where the match is weak. Not every row has a clone size; where given, it reads once, few, many or a size class.

>TRBV5-1|NA|NA|TRBJ1-4
CASSLGQVGRGEKLFF
TGCGCCAGCAGCTTGGGACAGGTCGGCCGGGGTGAAAAACTGTTTTTT
>TRBV9|NA|NA|TRBJ2-1
CASTGRGNEQFF
TGTGCCAGCACCGGTAGAGGGAATGAGCAGTTCTTC
>TRBV5-6|NA|NA|TRBJ2-3
CASSLGPPRSTDTQYF
TGTGCCAGCAGCTTGGGACCGCCTAGGAGCACAGATACGCAGTATTTT
>TRBV5-1|NA|TRBD2|TRBJ2-1
CASSLKATSGDEQFF
TGCGCCAGCAGCTTGAAGGCGACTAGCGGCGATGAGCAGTTCTTC
>TRBV5-1|NA|NA|TRBJ1-3
CASSLGGAAPGNTIYF
TGCGCCAGCAGCTTGGGGGGCGCAGCACCTGGAAACACCATATATTTT
>TRBV7-8|NA|NA|TRBJ2-7
CASSRTIGAPLTYEQYF
TGTGCCAGCAGCCGAACTATTGGGGCTCCCCTAACCTACGAGCAGTACTTC
>TRBV9|few|NA|TRBJ1-3
CASSVATGGYSGNTIYF
TGTGCCAGCAGCGTAGCGACAGGTGGATACTCTGGAAACACCATATATTTT
>TRBV10-3|NA|NA|TRBJ2-1
CAISGPEAASVYNEQFF
TGTGCCATCAGTGGGCCTGAAGCGGCTAGCGTGTACAATGAGCAGTTCTTC
>TRBV10-3|NA|TRBD1|TRBJ2-7
CAISESGTGSYEQYF
TGTGCCATCAGTGAGTCCGGGACAGGGAGCTACGAGCAGTACTTC
>TRBV5-6|NA|NA|TRBJ1-5
CASSLGRNQPQHF
TGTGCCAGCAGCTTAGGGAGAAATCAGCCCCAGCATTTT
>TRBV11-2|NA|TRBD1|TRBJ2-4
CASSPGGAKNIQYF
TGTGCCAGCAGTCCAGGGGGAGCCAAAAACATTCAGTACTTC
>TRBV5-6|NA|NA|TRBJ2-1
CASSSIQGYTYNEQFF
TGTGCCAGCAGCTCGATACAGGGCTATACCTACAATGAGCAGTTCTTC
>TRBV29-1|NA|NA|TRBJ2-2
CSVVIRGLVNTGELFF
TGCAGCGTTGTGATTAGGGGGTTAGTAAACACCGGGGAGCTGTTTTTT
>TRBV6-2/TRBV6-3|NA|TRBD2|TRBJ2-1
CASSTTSGSPNEQFF
TGTGCCAGCAGTACTACTAGCGGGAGCCCCAATGAGCAGTTCTTC
>TRBV3-1/TRBV3-2|few|NA|TRBJ2-1
CASSQIYGEQFF
TGTGCCAGCAGCCAGATATACGGTGAGCAGTTCTTC
>TRBV18|NA|TRBD1|TRBJ1-4
CASSPRRDSLNEKLFF
TGTGCCAGCTCACCTCGGAGGGACAGCCTAAATGAAAAACTGTTTTTT
>TRBV19|NA|NA|TRBJ2-6
CASRVFGANVLTF
TGTGCCAGTCGCGTCTTTGGGGCCAACGTCCTGACTTTC
>TRBV27|NA|NA|TRBJ2-7
CASSRRVGRDEQYF
TGTGCCAGCAGCCGGAGGGTAGGGCGGGACGAGCAGTACTTC
>TRBV6-2/TRBV6-3|once|TRBD2|TRBJ2-2
CASSYPLLAGEPGELFF
TGTGCCAGCAGTTACCCCTTACTAGCGGGGGAGCCCGGGGAGCTGTTTTTT
>TRBV4-2|few|NA|TRBJ2-2
CASSPPAGANTGELFF
TGTGCCAGCAGCCCTCCAGCCGGAGCGAACACCGGGGAGCTGTTTTTT
>TRBV6-2/TRBV6-3|NA|TRBD2|TRBJ2-7
CASSYSSGGAEQYF
TGTGCCAGCAGTTACTCTAGCGGGGGGGCCGAGCAGTACTTC
>TRBV5-1|NA|TRBD2|TRBJ2-7
CASSAYSGKSGEQYF
TGCGCCAGCAGCGCCTATAGCGGGAAGTCGGGGGAGCAGTACTTC
>TRBV28|NA|TRBD1|TRBJ1-6
CASSGGTVDSYNSPLHF
TGTGCCAGCAGTGGGGGGACAGTCGACTCCTATAATTCACCCCTCCACTTT
>TRBV5-1|NA|TRBD1|TRBJ1-5
CASSLDRAFSNQPQHF
TGCGCCAGCAGTTTGGACAGGGCCTTTAGCAATCAGCCCCAGCATTTT
>TRBV27|NA|NA|TRBJ1-6
CASSSFPRLAYNSPLHF
TGTGCCAGCAGTTCATTTCCACGACTGGCCTATAATTCACCCCTCCACTTT
>TRBV18|NA|TRBD2|TRBJ2-5
CASSPLAGGQETQYF
TGTGCCAGCTCACCCCTGGCGGGGGGCCAAGAGACCCAGTACTTC
>TRBV28|NA|NA|TRBJ1-2
CASSLSANYGYTF
TGTGCCAGCAGTTTATCAGCTAACTATGGCTACACCTTC
>TRBV3-1/TRBV3-2|NA|NA|TRBJ1-1
CASRSTERLNTEAFF
TGTGCCAGCAGGTCGACAGAGAGGCTGAACACTGAAGCTTTCTTT
>TRBV6-5|NA|TRBD1|TRBJ1-2
CASRAGQGVYGYTF
TGTGCCAGCAGGGCCGGACAGGGTGTATATGGCTACACCTTC
>TRBV5-1|NA|TRBD1|TRBJ2-1
CASSPGTGHSYNEQFF
TGCGCCAGCAGCCCAGGGACAGGCCATTCCTACAATGAGCAGTTCTTC